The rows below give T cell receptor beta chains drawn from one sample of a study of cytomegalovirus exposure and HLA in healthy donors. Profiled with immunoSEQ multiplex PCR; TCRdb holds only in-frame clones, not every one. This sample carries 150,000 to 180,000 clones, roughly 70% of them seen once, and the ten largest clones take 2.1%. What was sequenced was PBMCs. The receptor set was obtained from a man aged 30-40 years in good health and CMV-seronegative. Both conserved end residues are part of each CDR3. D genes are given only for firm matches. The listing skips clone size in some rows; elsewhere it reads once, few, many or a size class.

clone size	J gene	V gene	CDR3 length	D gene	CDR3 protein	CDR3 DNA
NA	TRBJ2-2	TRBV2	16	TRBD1	CASSIRQGARTGELFF	TGTGCCAGCAGCATCCGACAGGGGGCGAGAACCGGGGAGCTGTTTTTT
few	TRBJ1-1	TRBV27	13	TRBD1	CASSMTGVTEAFF	TGTGCCAGCAGTATGACAGGGGTCACTGAAGCTTTCTTT
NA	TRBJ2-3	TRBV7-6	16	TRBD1	CASSSSRQGPSDTQYF	TGTGCCAGCAGCTCCTCGCGACAGGGTCCGTCCGATACGCAGTATTTT
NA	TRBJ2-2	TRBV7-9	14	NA	CASSQGLNTGELFF	TGTGCCAGCAGCCAGGGGTTGAACACCGGGGAGCTGTTTTTT
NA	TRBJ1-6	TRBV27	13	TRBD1	CASSWDRTSPLHF	TGTGCCAGCAGTTGGGACAGGACTTCACCCCTCCACTTT
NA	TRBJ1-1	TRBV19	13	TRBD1	CASSIRGSTEAFF	TGTGCCAGTAGTATCAGGGGGAGCACTGAAGCTTTCTTT
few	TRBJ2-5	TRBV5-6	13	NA	CASSPGFQETQYF	TGTGCCAGCAGCCCGGGATTCCAAGAGACCCAGTACTTC
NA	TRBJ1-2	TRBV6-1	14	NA	CASSEDSFNYGYTF	TGTGCCAGCAGTGAGGACAGTTTCAACTATGGCTACACCTTC
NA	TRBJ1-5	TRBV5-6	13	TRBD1	CASSLGGQQPQHF	TGTGCCAGCAGCTTGGGGGGACAGCAGCCCCAGCATTTT
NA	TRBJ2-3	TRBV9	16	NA	CASSVVAGFFSDTQYF	TGTGCCAGCAGCGTAGTGGCAGGGTTTTTCTCAGATACGCAGTATTTT
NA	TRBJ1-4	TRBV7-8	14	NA	CASSLPTSFEKLFF	TGTGCCAGCAGCCTCCCGACATCTTTCGAAAAACTGTTTTTT
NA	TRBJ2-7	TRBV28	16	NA	CASSTGNLPSLYEQYF	TGTGCCAGCAGTACAGGGAATTTGCCGTCGTTATACGAGCAGTACTTC
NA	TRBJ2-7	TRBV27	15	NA	CASSGGPLTGRPKYF	TGTGCCAGCAGTGGGGGGCCCTTGACAGGGAGGCCAAAGTACTTC
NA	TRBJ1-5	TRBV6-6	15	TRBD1	CASSRDREGNQPQHF	TGTGCCAGCAGTCGGGACAGGGAAGGAAATCAGCCCCAGCATTTT
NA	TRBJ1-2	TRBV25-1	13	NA	CASSPTLRVGYTF	TGTGCCAGCAGTCCAACCCTCAGGGTTGGCTACACCTTC
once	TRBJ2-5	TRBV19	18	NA	CASSIELPGTSSGETQYF	TGTGCCAGTAGTATAGAATTGCCCGGGACTTCCTCGGGGGAGACCCAGTACTTC
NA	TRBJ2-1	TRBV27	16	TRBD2	CASSPLWGGKRNEQFF	TGTGCCAGCAGTCCCCTGTGGGGGGGGAAGAGAAATGAGCAGTTCTTC
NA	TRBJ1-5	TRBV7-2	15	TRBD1	CASSQGVQSNQPQHF	TGTGCCAGCAGCCAGGGGGTCCAAAGCAATCAGCCCCAGCATTTT
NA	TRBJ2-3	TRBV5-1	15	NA	CASSLGASSTDTQYF	TGCGCCAGCAGCTTGGGAGCGAGTAGCACAGATACGCAGTATTTT
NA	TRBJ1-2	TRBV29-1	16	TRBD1	CSVEDPGGPTNYGYPF	TGCAGCGTTGAAGATCCAGGGGGTCCCACCAACTATGGCTACCCCTTC
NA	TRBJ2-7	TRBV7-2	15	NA	CASSLVETGAYEQYF	TGTGCCAGCAGCTTAGTGGAGACTGGAGCCTACGAGCAGTACTTC
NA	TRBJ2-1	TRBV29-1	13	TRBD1	CSVRTGGHNEQFF	TGCAGCGTTCGGACAGGGGGGCACAATGAGCAGTTCTTC
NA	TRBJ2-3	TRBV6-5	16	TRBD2	CASSYRLAGDTDTQYF	TGTGCCAGCAGTTACCGACTAGCGGGAGACACAGATACGCAGTATTTT
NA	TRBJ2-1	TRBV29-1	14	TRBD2	CSVSPSGGRNEQFF	TGCAGCGTCTCGCCCAGCGGGGGGCGAAATGAGCAGTTCTTC
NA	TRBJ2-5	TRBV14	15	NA	CASSQDDGQKETQYF	TGTGCCAGCAGCCAAGATGACGGACAGAAAGAGACCCAGTACTTC
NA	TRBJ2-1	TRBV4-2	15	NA	CASSPQGRSYNEQFF	TGTGCCAGCAGCCCACAGGGAAGGTCCTACAATGAGCAGTTCTTC
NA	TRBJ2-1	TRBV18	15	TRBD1	CASSPAGTGRNEQFF	TGTGCCAGCTCACCAGCCGGGACAGGGAGAAATGAGCAGTTCTTC
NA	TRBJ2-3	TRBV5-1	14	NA	CASSLVQSTDTQYF	TGCGCCAGCAGCTTGGTGCAGTCCACAGATACGCAGTATTTT
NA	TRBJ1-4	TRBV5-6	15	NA	CASSLRSGAIVKLFF	TGTGCCAGCAGCCTGAGATCTGGGGCCATCGTAAAACTGTTTTTT
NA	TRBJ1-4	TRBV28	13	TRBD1	CASSPRQGEKLFF	TGTGCCAGCAGTCCCCGACAGGGAGAAAAACTGTTTTTT
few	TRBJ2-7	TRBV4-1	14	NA	CASSQEGRSYEQYF	TGCGCCAGCAGCCAAGAAGGGAGGTCCTACGAGCAGTACTTC
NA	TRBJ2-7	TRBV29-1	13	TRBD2	CSVWSGGSYEQYF	TGCAGCGTTTGGAGCGGGGGGTCCTACGAGCAGTACTTC
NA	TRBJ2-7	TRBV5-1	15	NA	CASSPSDRETYEQYF	TGCGCCAGCAGCCCATCGGACAGAGAAACCTACGAGCAGTACTTC
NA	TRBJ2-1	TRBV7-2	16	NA	CASSLASGRGRGEQFF	TGTGCCAGCAGCTTAGCGTCCGGCAGGGGTCGGGGTGAGCAGTTCTTC
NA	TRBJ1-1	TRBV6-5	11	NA	CASARDSEAFF	TGTGCCAGCGCTAGAGATTCAGAAGCTTTCTTT
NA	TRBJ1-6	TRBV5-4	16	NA	CASSFGRSSYNSPLHF	TGTGCCAGCAGCTTCGGCCGGAGCTCCTATAATTCACCCCTCCACTTT
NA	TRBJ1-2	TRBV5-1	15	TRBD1	CASSLGTGGVYGYPF	TGCGCCAGCAGCTTAGGGACAGGGGGCGTTTATGGCTACCCCTTC
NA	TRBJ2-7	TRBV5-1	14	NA	CASSLNRDASEQYF	TGCGCCAGCAGCTTGAACAGGGACGCCTCCGAGCAGTACTTC
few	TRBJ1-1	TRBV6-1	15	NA	CASRAPGYMNTEAFF	TGTGCCAGCAGAGCTCCCGGGTACATGAACACTGAAGCTTTCTTT
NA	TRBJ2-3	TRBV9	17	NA	CASSVEDRTVQADTQYF	TGTGCCAGCAGCGTAGAGGATCGAACAGTTCAGGCAGATACGCAGTATTTT
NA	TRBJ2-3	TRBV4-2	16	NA	CASSQGFEGSTDTQYF	TGTGCCAGCAGCCAAGGCTTCGAGGGCAGCACAGATACGCAGTATTTT
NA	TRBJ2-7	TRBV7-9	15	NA	CASSATGWSSYEQYF	TGTGCCAGCAGCGCAACAGGCTGGAGCTCCTACGAGCAGTACTTC
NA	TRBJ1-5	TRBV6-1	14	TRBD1	CASRTGTGGQPQHF	TGTGCCAGCCGGACCGGGACAGGGGGGCAGCCCCAGCATTTT
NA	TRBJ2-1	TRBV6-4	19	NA	CASSEQPLGLAGALNEQFF	TGTGCCAGCAGTGAACAACCCCTGGGATTGGCGGGGGCTCTGAATGAGCAGTTCTTC
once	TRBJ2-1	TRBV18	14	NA	CASSRASSYNEQFF	TGTGCCAGCTCACGGGCGAGCTCCTACAATGAGCAGTTCTTC
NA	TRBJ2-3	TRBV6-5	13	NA	CASSDRNTDTQYF	TGTGCCAGCAGCGACAGAAACACAGATACGCAGTATTTT
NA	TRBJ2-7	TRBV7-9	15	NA	CASSPLKGETYEQYF	TGTGCCAGCAGCCCCTTAAAGGGAGAGACCTACGAGCAGTACTTC
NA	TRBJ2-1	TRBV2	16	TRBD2	CASRRESGGFYSEQFF	TGTGCCAGCAGACGGGAAAGCGGGGGATTTTATAGTGAGCAGTTCTTC
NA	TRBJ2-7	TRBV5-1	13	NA	CASSLSRSYEQYF	TGCGCCAGCAGCTTGTCCAGGTCTTACGAGCAGTACTTC